The clone carrying this T cell receptor (beta chain) was counted many times. This record comes from a study of human T cells and chemical hapten exposure. Study as a whole: Patients, mostly women, had alopecia areata, alopecia totalis or alopecia universalis.

The library put unique molecular identifiers onto individual cDNA molecules. TCRdb reprocessed the RACE reads with MiXCR, giving one entry per CDR3 protein. There are about 95,000 distinct CDR3 sequences in the sample; roughly an eighth occur only once, and more than 3% lies in the top ten. The time point: patch test 2, 6 weeks after DPC sensitization. Treatment given: therapeutic diphenylcyclopropenone sensitization with weekly scalp DPC. This sequence originates from a woman aged 40 to 49 with alopecia areata. Some clones in this sample may be carry-over from other donors' samples. The specimen was whole blood, collected in connection with sensitization to the hapten diphenylcyclopropenone (DPC).

The CDR3 coding sequence is TGTGCCAGCAGTGGGGGACAGGGCCCCTGGGGGTCGGCCCTCCACTTT. Translated: CASSGGQGPWGSALHF. The chain combines TRBV2 with TRBJ1-6; TRBD1 agrees at 9 bases. Trimming cost V 4 bases and J 14 bases; bases outside gene matches: 15. The CDR3 covers 16 residues. Germline V gene sequence: CDR1 SNHLY, CDR2 FYNNEI.